These 13 T cell receptor beta chains came from one sample sequenced in a study of high-grade serous ovarian cancer treatment subgroups. Only in-frame clones appear in the TCRdb table, and some are missing; sequencing was by immunoSEQ multiplex PCR. The data contain 1,500 or so clones, roughly two thirds of them singletons. The tumor samples were collected prior to definitive surgery or chemotherapy. The sequenced sample was tumor tissue. The receptors stem from a human donor with high-grade serous ovarian cancer.

A single count supports this clone. The rearrangement uses TRBV5-6 and TRBJ2-5; D remains ambiguous. The CDR3 sequence is 14 residues long. Trimming pared 5 bases from V and 0 bases from J, leaving 11 bases between. Looked up from germline, CDR1 is SGHDT and CDR2 is YYEEEE. The CDR3 DNA follows: TGTGCCAGCAGTTTACAGCTTTACCAAGAGACCCAGTACTTC. Translated, it gives CASSLQLYQETQYF.

This chain joins TRBV9 and TRBJ2-5, with D perhaps being TRBD1 or TRBD2 (5 bases each). The germline gives CDR1 SGDLS, CDR2 YYNGEE. This CDR3 is 14 amino acids long. Deletions cut 1 base from V and 1 base from J, with 8 bases between. CDR3 nucleotide sequence: TGTGCCAGCAGCGTATATGGGGGCCAAGAGACCCAGTACTTC. The encoded protein is CASSVYGGQETQYF. Combining the CDR3 with reference TRBV9 and TRBJ2-5 gives the whole variable domain DSGVTQTPKHLITATGQRVTLRCSPRSGDLSVYWYQQSLDQGLQFLIQYYNGEERAKGNILERFSAQQFPDLHSELNLSSLELGDSALYFCASSVYGGQETQYFGPGTRLLVL.

This chain uses TRBV4-1 with TRBJ2-5; tentatively, D is TRBD1 (5 bases). The last part of the DNA fits TRBJ2-7 better; the J call may be wrong. This CDR3 spans 15 amino acids. The germline CDR1 and CDR2 sequences are MGHRA and YSYEKL. The CDR3 nucleotides read TGCGCCAGCAGCCAAGATTGGCCAGGGCCCTACGAGCAGTACTTC. It codes for CASSQDWPGPYEQYF.

The CDR3 here is CASSLVPLAGASSYNEQFF. DNA for the CDR3: TGTGCCAGCAGCTTAGTACCTCTCGCCGGGGCCAGCTCCTACAATGAGCAGTTCTTC. V is TRBV7-9 and J is TRBJ2-1; possibly TRBD1 or TRBD2 for D (5 bases each). The CDR3 is 19 amino acids. CDR1 and CDR2 from the germline V gene are SEHNR and FQNEAQ (reference sequence). The ends were cut back, 1 base at V and 0 bases at J, with 19 bases in the middle.

The chain is built from TRBV5-8 and TRBJ2-2; D uncertain. Germline CDR1 and CDR2: SGHTS and YDEGEE. The length of the CDR3 is 12 residues. Trimming removed 3 bases from V and 7 bases from J, with 7 bases in between. In nucleotides, the CDR3 is TGTGCCAGCAGCTCCCCCTACGGGGAGCTGTTTTTT. Translating it yields CASSSPYGELFF.

V usage is TRBV14 and J usage is TRBJ2-3, with 8 positions matching TRBD2. Germline CDR1 is SGHDN and CDR2 is FVKESK. The V gene end was trimmed by 4 bases and the J gene end by 1 base; junction bases not matched to a gene: 7. CDR3 length: 16 residues. The chain's CDR3 is CASSPSGSPGTDTQYF. As DNA, the CDR3 is TGTGCCAGCAGCCCAAGCGGGAGTCCCGGCACAGATACGCAGTATTTT.

The CDR3, as DNA: TGTGCCAGCAGCCCGGGACTAGCGGGAGCTAACGAGCAGTACTTC. Encoded protein: CASSPGLAGANEQYF. The chain uses TRBV7-3 and TRBJ2-5, with TRBD2 matching 14 bases. The J call is in doubt because the DNA end fits TRBJ2-7 better. Germline V CDR1 and CDR2: SGHTA, FQGTGA. The CDR3 totals 15 residues.

This clone is categorized as large. This chain connects TRBV7-9 to TRBJ2-7, with 7 bases that match TRBD1. Germline-derived CDR1 and CDR2 are SEHNR and FQNEAQ (reference sequence). After removal of 3 bases from V and 2 bases from J, the junction contained 7 bases not matched to a gene. The CDR3 runs 15 residues. The CDR3 bases are TGTGCCAGCAGCTTCGTGACAGGGAACGCCTACGAGCAGTACTTC. Its translation: CASSFVTGNAYEQYF. The variable domain in full, completed from reference TRBV7-9 and TRBJ2-7, reads DTGVSQNPRHKITKRGQNVTFRCDPISEHNRLYWYRQTLGQGPEFLTYFQNEAQLEKSRLLSDRFSAERPKGSFSTLEIQRTEQGDSAMYLCASSFVTGNAYEQYFGPGTRLTVT.

The V and J genes are TRBV4-1 and TRBJ2-3; D remains ambiguous. Trimming removed 4 bases from V and 10 bases from J, with 30 bases in between. Looked up from germline, CDR1 is MGHRA and CDR2 is YSYEKL. The CDR3 contains 18 residues. The CDR3 here is CASSPIHLWASEVVAQYF. Here the CDR3 DNA reads TGCGCCAGCAGCCCGATCCACTTGTGGGCGTCCGAGGTAGTTGCGCAGTATTTT.

V usage is TRBV6-5 and J usage is TRBJ1-1; tentatively, D is TRBD1 (6 bases). V was trimmed by 4 bases and J by 8 bases, leaving 11 bases between them. The CDR3 has 12 residues. Per the germline V gene, CDR1 is MNHEY and CDR2 is SVGAGI. In nucleotides, the CDR3 is TGTGCCAGCAGTTCTGACAGGTCGGAAGCTTTCTTT. Translation gives CASSSDRSEAFF.

There are a few counts of this clone. V gene TRBV19 combines with J gene TRBJ2-7, with TRBD2 as a possible D gene (6 bases). There are 15 residues in the CDR3. Germline CDR1 is LNHDA and CDR2 is SQIVND (reference sequence). V gave up 3 bases and J gave up 2 bases, with 14 bases separating them. CDR3: CASSIQLGGTYEQYF. As DNA, the CDR3 is TGTGCCAGTAGTATCCAATTGGGGGGAACCTACGAGCAGTACTTC.

The genes are TRBV4-3 and TRBJ2-5, with 8 bases lining up with TRBD2. J lost 2 bases, V lost 4 bases, and 3 bases had no gene match. Germline V CDR1 and CDR2: LGHNA, YSLEER. The length of the CDR3 is 14 residues. CDR3 loop: CASSRRGGQETQYF. CDR3 nucleotides: TGCGCCAGCAGCCGACGGGGGGGGCAAGAGACCCAGTACTTC.

This clone was counted between two and nine times. The chain has TRBV4-1 and TRBJ2-7; 8 bases align to TRBD1. Trimming cost V 0 bases and J 4 bases; bases outside gene matches: 8. The CDR3 length is 16 residues. Germline CDR1 is MGHRA and CDR2 is YSYEKL. The CDR3 nucleotides are TGCGCCAGCAGCCAAGATTGGCCAGGGGGCACGTACGAGCAGTACTTC. This sequence encodes CASSQDWPGGTYEQYF.